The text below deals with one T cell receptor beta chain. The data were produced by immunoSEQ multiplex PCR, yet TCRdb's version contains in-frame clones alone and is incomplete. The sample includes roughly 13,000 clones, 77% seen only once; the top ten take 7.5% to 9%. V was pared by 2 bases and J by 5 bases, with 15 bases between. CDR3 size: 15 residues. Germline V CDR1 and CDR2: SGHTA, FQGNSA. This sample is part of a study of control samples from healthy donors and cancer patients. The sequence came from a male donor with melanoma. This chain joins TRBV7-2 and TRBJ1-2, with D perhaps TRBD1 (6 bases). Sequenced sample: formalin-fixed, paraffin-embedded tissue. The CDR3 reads CASSLRYREGYGYTF. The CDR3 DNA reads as TGTGCCAGCAGCTTAAGGTACAGGGAAGGGTATGGCTACACCTTC.